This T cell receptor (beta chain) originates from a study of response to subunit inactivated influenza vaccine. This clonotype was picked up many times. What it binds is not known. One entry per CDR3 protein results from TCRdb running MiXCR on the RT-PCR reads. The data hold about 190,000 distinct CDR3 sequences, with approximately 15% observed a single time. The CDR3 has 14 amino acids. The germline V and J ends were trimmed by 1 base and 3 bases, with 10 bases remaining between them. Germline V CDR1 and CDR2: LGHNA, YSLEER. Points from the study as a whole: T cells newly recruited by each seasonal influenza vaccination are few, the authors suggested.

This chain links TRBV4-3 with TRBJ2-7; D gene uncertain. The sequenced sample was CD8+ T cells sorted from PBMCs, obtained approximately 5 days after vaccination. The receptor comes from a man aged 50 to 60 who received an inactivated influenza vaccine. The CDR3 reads CASSQAEGDYEQYF. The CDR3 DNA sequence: TGCGCCAGCAGCCAAGCTGAAGGTGACTACGAGCAGTACTTC.